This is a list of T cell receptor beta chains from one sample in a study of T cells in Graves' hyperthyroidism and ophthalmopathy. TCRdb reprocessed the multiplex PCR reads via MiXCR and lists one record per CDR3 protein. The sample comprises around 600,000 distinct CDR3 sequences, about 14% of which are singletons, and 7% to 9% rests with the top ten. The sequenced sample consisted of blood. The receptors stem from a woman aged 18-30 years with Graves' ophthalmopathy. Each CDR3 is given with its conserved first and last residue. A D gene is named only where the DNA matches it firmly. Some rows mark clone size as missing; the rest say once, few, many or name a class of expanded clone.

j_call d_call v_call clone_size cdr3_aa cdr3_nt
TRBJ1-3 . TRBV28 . CASSPGQIWGNTIYF TGTGCCAGCAGTCCGGGACAAATATGGGGAAACACCATATATTTT
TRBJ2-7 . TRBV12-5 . CASGFRSPGKPVYEQYF TGTGCTAGTGGTTTCCGCAGTCCGGGAAAACCGGTTTACGAGCAGTACTTC
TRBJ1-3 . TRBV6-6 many CASSYGGTFSSGNTIYF TGTGCCAGCAGTTACGGCGGGACATTTAGCTCTGGAAACACCATATATTTT
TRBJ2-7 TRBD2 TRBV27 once CASSYRGTSGSSYEQYF TGTGCCAGCAGTTACCGCGGGACTAGCGGGAGTAGCTACGAGCAGTACTTC
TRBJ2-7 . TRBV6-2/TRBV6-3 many CASRTLGAPYEQYF TGTGCCAGCAGGACCCTCGGGGCACCCTACGAGCAGTACTTC
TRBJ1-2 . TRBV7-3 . CASSLAMGGDVAGYTF TGTGCCAGCAGCTTAGCCATGGGGGGGGATGTGGCTGGCTACACCTTC
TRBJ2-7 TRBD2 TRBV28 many CASIRAGVNFYEQYF TGTGCCAGCATCAGAGCGGGAGTAAATTTTTACGAGCAGTACTTC
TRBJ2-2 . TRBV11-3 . CASSNTESTGELFF TGTGCCAGCAGCAACACAGAGTCCACCGGGGAGCTGTTTTTT
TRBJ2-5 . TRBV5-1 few CASSPGRRGGETQYF TGCGCCAGCAGCCCCGGACGCAGGGGAGGAGAGACCCAGTACTTC
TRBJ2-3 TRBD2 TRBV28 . CASSFSGLAGAYTDTQYF TGTGCCAGCAGTTTTTCCGGACTAGCGGGAGCCTACACAGATACGCAGTATTTT
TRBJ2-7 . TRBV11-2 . CASSNRDTYYEQYF TGTGCCAGCAGCAACCGGGACACCTACTACGAGCAGTACTTC
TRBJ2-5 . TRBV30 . CAWSVSLRGKETQYF TGTGCCTGGAGTGTATCCCTCAGGGGAAAAGAGACCCAGTACTTC
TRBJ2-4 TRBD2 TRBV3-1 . CASSQGLAGKNIQYF TGTGCCAGCAGCCAGGGACTAGCGGGTAAAAACATTCAGTACTTC
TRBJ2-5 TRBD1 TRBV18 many CASLPGQMETQYF TGTGCCAGCTTGCCGGGACAGATGGAGACCCAGTACTTC
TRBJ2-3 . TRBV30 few CAWSLGTPGVDTQYF TGTGCCTGGAGTCTAGGGACCCCAGGGGTAGATACGCAGTATTTT
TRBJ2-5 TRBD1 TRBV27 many CASSYGGTGITRGQETQYF TGTGCCAGCAGTTATGGGGGGACAGGGATAACGAGAGGGCAAGAGACCCAGTACTTC